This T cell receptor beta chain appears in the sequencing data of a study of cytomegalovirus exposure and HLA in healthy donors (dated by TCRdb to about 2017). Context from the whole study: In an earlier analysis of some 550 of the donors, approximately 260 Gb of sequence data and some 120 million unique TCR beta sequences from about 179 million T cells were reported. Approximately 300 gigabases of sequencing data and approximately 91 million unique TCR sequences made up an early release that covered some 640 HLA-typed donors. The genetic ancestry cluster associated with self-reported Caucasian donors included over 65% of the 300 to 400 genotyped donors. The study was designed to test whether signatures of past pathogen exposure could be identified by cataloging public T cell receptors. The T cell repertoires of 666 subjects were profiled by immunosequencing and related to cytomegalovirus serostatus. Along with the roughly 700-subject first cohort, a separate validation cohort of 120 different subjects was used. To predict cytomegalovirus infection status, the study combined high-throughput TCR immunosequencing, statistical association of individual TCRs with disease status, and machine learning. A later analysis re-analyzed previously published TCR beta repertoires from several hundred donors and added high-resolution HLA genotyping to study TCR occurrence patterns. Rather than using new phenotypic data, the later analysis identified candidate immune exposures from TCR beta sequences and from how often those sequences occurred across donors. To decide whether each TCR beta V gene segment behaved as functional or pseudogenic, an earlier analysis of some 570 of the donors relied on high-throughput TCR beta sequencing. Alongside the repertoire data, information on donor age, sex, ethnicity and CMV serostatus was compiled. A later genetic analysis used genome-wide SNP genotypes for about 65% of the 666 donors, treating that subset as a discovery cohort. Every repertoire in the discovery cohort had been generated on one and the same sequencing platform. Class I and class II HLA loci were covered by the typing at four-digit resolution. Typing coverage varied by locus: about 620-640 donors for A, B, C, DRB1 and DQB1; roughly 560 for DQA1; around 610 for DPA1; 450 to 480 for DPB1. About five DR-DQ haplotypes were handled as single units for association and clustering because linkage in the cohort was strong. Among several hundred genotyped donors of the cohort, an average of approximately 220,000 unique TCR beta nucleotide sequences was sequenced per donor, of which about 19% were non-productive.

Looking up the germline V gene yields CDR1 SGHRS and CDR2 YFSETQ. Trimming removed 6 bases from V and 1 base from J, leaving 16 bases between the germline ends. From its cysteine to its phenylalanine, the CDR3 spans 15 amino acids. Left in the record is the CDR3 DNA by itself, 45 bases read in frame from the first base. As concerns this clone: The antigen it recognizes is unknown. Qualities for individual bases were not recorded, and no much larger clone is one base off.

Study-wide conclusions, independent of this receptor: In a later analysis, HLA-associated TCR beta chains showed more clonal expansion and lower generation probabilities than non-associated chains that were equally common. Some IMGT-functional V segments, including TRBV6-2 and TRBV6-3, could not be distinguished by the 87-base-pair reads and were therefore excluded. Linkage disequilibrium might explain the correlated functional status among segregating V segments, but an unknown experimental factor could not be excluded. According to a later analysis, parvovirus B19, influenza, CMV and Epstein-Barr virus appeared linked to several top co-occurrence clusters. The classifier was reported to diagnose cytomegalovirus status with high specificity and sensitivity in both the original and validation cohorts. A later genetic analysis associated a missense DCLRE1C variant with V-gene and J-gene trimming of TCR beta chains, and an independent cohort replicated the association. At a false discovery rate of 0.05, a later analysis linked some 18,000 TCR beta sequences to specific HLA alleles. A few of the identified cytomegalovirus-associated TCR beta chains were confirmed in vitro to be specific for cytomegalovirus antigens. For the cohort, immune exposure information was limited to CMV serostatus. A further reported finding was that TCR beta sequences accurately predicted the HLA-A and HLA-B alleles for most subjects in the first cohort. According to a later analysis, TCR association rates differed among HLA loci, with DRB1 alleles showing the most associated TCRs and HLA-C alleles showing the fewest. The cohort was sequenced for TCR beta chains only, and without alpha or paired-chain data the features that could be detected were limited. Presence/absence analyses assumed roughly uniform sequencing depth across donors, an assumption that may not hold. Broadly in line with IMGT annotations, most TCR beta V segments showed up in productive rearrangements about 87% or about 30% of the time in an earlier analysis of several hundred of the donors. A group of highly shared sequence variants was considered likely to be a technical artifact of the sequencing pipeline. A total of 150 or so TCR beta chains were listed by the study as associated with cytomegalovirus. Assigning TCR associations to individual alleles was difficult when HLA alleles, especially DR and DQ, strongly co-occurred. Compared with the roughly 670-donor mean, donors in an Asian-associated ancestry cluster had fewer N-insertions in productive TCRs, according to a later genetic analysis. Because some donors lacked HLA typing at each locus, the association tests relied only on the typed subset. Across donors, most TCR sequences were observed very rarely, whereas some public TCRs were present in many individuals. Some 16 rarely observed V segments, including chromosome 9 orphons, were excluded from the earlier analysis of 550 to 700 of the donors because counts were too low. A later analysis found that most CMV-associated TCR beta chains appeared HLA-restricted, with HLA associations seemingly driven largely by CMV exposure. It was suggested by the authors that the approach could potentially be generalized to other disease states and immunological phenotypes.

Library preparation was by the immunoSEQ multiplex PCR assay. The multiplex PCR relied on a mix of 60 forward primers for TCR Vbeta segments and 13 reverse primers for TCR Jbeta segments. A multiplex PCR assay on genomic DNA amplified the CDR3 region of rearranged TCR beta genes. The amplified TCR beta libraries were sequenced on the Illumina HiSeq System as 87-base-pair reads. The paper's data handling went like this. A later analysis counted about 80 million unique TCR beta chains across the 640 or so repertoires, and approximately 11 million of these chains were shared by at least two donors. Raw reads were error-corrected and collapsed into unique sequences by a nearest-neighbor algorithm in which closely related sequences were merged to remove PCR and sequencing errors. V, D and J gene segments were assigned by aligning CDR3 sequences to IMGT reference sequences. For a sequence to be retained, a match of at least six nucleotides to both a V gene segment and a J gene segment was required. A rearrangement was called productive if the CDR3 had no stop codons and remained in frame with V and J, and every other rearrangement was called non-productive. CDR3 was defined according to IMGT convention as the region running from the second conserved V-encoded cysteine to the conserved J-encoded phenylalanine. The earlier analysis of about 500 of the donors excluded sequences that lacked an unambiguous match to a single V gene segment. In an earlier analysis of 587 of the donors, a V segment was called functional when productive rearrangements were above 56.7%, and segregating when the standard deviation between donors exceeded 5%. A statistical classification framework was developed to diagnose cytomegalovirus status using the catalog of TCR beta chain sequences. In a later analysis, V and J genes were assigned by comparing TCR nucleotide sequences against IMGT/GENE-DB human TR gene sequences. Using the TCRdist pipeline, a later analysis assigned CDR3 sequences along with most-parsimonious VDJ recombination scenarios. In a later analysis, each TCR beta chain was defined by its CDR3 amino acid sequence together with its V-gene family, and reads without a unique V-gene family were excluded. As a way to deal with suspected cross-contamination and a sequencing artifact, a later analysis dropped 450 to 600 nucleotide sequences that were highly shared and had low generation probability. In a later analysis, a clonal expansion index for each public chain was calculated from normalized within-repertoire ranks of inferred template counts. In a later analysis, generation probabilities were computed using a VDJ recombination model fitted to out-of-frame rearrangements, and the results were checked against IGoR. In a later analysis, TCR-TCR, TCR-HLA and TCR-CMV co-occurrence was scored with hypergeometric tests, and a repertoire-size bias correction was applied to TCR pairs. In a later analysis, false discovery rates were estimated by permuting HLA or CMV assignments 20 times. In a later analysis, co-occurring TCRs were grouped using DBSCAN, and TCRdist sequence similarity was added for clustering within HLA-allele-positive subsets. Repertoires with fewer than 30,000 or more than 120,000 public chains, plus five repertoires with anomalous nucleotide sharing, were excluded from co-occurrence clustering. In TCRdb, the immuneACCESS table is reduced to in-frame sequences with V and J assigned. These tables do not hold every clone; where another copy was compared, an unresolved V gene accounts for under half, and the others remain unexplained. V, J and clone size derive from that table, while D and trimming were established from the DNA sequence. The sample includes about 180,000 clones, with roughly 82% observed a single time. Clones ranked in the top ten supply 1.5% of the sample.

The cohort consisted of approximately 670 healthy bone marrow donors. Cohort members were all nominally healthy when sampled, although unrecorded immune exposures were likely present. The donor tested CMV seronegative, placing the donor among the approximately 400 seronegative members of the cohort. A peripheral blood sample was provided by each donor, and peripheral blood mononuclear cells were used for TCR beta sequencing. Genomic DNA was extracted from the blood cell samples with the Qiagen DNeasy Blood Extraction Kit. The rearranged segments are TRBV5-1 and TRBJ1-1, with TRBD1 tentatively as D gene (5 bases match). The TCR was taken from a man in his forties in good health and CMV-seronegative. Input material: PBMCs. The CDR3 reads CASTIDPGGNTEAFF. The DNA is TGCGCCAGCACCATCGATCCCGGGGGGAACACTGAAGCTTTCTTT.